This is a list of T cell receptor beta chains from one sample in a study of T-cell memory formation after mild COVID-19. MiXCR, run by TCRdb on the 5' RACE reads, gives a single entry per CDR3 protein. The repertoire consists of just over 200,000 distinct CDR3 sequences, with more than 8% occurring once and the leading ten covering 3.5% to 4%. Specimen: PBMCs or a T cell subset sorted from them (not recorded which). These receptors were taken from a man younger than 35 who had mild COVID-19 (a few samples of this study predate the infection). Cell type and time point are not known. Both conserved end residues are part of each CDR3.

v_call	j_call	cdr3_aa
TRBV30	TRBJ2-5	CAWTGGDETQYF
TRBV4-2	TRBJ2-1	CASSQYSAGGSDEQFF
TRBV5-5	TRBJ2-5	CASSLVDRGAQYF
TRBV7-2	TRBJ2-1	CASGLAGYNEQFF
TRBV9	TRBJ2-3	CASSPRTATDTQYF
TRBV18	TRBJ1-5	CASSPPLQGHRNQPQHF
TRBV5-5	TRBJ1-5	CASSLSLGRTGNQPQHF
TRBV12-3/TRBV12-4	TRBJ2-6	CASSFGPSGANVLTF
TRBV19	TRBJ2-3	CASKIRGLDTQYF
TRBV14	TRBJ1-1	CASSRQIEAFF
TRBV5-1	TRBJ1-5	CASSLEPANQPQHF
TRBV7-9	TRBJ2-3	CASSLSPITSSVTDTQYF
TRBV20-1	TRBJ2-5	CSARGGVETQYF
TRBV4-2	TRBJ2-5	CASSQDRNSGGAKTQYF
TRBV10-3	TRBJ1-3	CAISESIVAAGNTIYF
TRBV3-1	TRBJ1-2	CASSQRGAAGYTF
TRBV5-1	TRBJ2-1	CASSLDWDNEQFF
TRBV12-3/TRBV12-4	TRBJ2-1	CASSYGLAGGSEQFF
TRBV7-9	TRBJ1-6	CASSLSFASSYNSPLHF
TRBV24-1	TRBJ1-2	CATSDLGGCGYTF
TRBV28	TRBJ2-3	CASPPGGPSTDTQYF
TRBV11-1	TRBJ2-1	CASSSQGAASGTSSYNEQFF
TRBV5-1	TRBJ2-5	CASRSAFSRLGGETQYF
TRBV7-2	TRBJ2-7	CASSPSPGQNYEQYF
TRBV7-3	TRBJ2-3	CASSLRGGGASTDTQYF
TRBV5-6	TRBJ2-7	CASSSPGREQYF
TRBV20-1	TRBJ2-3	CSASGLAGGRTDTQYF
TRBV5-1	TRBJ2-5	CASSLSFRTEETQYF
TRBV3-1	TRBJ2-3	CASSPTSGSTDTQYF
TRBV10-3	TRBJ1-1	CAISESIGFTEAFF
TRBV7-2	TRBJ1-3	CASSYIAGNTIYF
TRBV6-6	TRBJ1-6	CASSYTYRGNSPLHF
TRBV29-1	TRBJ2-1	CSVGPRSDEQFF
TRBV11-2	TRBJ2-7	CASSFVSGGTYEQYF
TRBV6-6	TRBJ1-1	CASRDGRLNTEAFF
TRBV20-1	TRBJ2-3	CSARTGQGSDTQYF
TRBV12-3/TRBV12-4	TRBJ2-2	CASRGRGQNTGELFF
TRBV20-1	TRBJ2-2	CSAIDKAQANTGELFF
TRBV12-3/TRBV12-4	TRBJ1-2	CASNTPGQRYGYTF
TRBV3-1	TRBJ2-7	CASSKNYEQYF
TRBV5-8	TRBJ2-5	CASSVRLAGEETQYF